Listed below are T cell receptor beta chains from one sample, sequenced in a study of shared clonotypes between healthy human individuals. TCRdb keeps only in-frame clones here, not all; method: immunoSEQ multiplex PCR. This sample has hundreds of thousands of clones; about 96% occur once, and the top ten carry 0.11%. The sample was naive CD8+ T cells sorted from blood. All receptors derive from a woman in her twenties or thirties in good health. Both conserved end residues are part of each CDR3. A D gene is named only where the DNA matches it firmly.

j_gene | v_gene | d_gene | CDR3aa
TRBJ2-7 | TRBV6-1 | TRBD2 | CASSESVAGAYEQYF
TRBJ2-7 | TRBV28 | TRBD2 | CASSLSPGGSSYEQYF
TRBJ1-1 | TRBV5-6 | - | CASSLAGSTEAFF
TRBJ2-2 | TRBV7-6 | TRBD2 | CASSPSGRAYTGELFF
TRBJ2-1 | TRBV7-9 | - | CASSQDRTAPYNEQFF
TRBJ2-7 | TRBV6-5 | - | CASSPRGPSYEQYF
TRBJ1-2 | TRBV4-1 | - | CASSQDRDTFYGYTF
TRBJ2-3 | TRBV6-5 | TRBD2 | CASSYSLREGTDTQYF
TRBJ2-1 | TRBV28 | - | CASSFLDIEQFF
TRBJ2-4 | TRBV6-5 | TRBD2 | CASMGGENIQYF
TRBJ2-5 | TRBV13 | - | CASREGPETQYF
TRBJ2-7 | TRBV5-6 | - | CASSLRFRRYDEQYF
TRBJ1-1 | TRBV5-1 | - | CASSLVQGGKAFF
TRBJ2-7 | TRBV5-6 | - | CASSLEGHYEQYF
TRBJ2-1 | TRBV5-1 | - | CASSSLLALTYNEQFF
TRBJ2-7 | TRBV7-9 | - | CASSLGAGDKSEQYF
TRBJ2-7 | TRBV5-4 | - | CASSLRPGNNEQYF
TRBJ2-1 | TRBV20-1 | - | CSASRAGEQFF